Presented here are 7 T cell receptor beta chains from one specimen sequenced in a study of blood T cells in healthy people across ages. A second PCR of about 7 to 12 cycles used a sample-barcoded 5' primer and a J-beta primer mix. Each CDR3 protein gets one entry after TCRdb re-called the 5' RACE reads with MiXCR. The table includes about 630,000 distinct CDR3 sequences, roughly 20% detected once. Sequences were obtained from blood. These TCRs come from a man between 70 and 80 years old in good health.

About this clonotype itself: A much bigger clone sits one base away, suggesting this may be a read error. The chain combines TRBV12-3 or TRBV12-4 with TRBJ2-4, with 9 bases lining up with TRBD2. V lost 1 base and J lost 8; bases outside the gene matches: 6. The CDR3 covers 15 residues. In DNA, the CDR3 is TGTGCCAGCAGTTTAGAGGCGGGAGGGGCTGACATTCAGTACTTC. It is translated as CASSLEAGGADIQYF.

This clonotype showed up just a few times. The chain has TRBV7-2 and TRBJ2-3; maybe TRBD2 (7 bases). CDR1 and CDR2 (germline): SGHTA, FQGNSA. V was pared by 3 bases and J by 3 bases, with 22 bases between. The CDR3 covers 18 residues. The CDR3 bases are TGTGCCAGCAGCTTTCGGCCTCTGAGGGGGACTACGACAGATACGCAGTATTTT. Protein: CASSFRPLRGTTTDTQYF.

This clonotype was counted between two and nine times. The CDR3 DNA is TGCAGTGCTAGAGATCTCAATAGCGGACCCATAGAGACCCAGTACTTC. Its translation is CSARDLNSGPIETQYF. The chain combines TRBV20-1 with TRBJ2-5, with D possibly TRBD2 on 6 matching bases. V was cut by 0 bases and J by 4 bases, with 18 bases left in between. The CDR3 runs 16 residues. Germline CDR1 and CDR2: DFQATT and SNEGSKA (reference sequence).

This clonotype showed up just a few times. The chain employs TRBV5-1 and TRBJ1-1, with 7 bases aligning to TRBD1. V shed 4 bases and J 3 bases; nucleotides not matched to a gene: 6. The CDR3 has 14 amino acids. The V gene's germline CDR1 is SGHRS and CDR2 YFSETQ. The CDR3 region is CASSATGVYTEAFF. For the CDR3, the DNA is TGCGCCAGCAGCGCAACAGGGGTCTACACTGAAGCTTTCTTT.

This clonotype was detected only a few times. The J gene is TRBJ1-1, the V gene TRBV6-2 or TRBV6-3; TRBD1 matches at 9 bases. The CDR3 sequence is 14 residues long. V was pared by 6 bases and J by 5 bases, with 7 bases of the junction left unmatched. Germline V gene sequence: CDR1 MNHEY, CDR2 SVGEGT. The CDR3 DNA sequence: TGTGCCAGCAGCCGGACAGGGGTAATGACTGAAGCTTTCTTT. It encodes CASSRTGVMTEAFF.

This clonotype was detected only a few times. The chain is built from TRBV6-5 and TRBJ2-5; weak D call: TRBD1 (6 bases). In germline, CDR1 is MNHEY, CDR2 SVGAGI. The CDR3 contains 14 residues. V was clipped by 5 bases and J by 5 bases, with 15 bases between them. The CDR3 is CASSPTIGGETQYF. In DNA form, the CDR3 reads TGTGCCAGCAGTCCAACTATTGGGGGCGAGACCCAGTACTTC.

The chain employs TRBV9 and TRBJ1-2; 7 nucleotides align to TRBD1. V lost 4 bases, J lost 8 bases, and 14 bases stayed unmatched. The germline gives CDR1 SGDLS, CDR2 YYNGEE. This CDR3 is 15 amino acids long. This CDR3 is CASSSRTGELSGYTF. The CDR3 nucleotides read TGTGCCAGCAGCTCCCGGACAGGAGAGTTGTCGGGCTACACCTTC.